This T cell receptor (beta chain) was retrieved from a study of blood T cell repertoires in COVID-19. Study-level background: Some COVID-19 samples were acute and others convalescent; all came from the United States, Italy and Spain. T cells, B-cell-depleted T cells, or PBMCs supplied cDNA or gDNA.

TCRdb's copy holds only in-frame clones and misses some; the assay was immunoSEQ multiplex PCR. This table has fewer than 80,000 clones, less than 85% appearing once. Germline values: CDR1 SGHTA, CDR2 FQGNSA. The CDR3 runs to 16 residues. Trimming at V came to 5 bases and at J to 6 bases, leaving 12 bases not matched to a gene. The sample comprised peripheral blood. The source is a man aged 45-60 years with COVID-19, enrolled during active disease. The chain recombines TRBV7-2 with TRBJ2-1; 8 positions agree with TRBD2. The CDR3 here is CASSLSPGGRGNEQFF. CDR3 nucleotides: TGTGCCAGCAGCCTCAGTCCGGGGGGGCGCGGCAATGAGCAGTTCTTC. Looking up the rest from reference TRBV7-2 and TRBJ2-1 gives the full variable domain: GAGVSQSPSNKVTEKGKDVELRCDPISGHTALYWYRQSLGQGLEFLIYFQGNSAPDKSGLPSDRFSAERTGGSVSTLTIQRTQQEDSAVYLCASSLSPGGRGNEQFFGPGTRLTVL.